Each of the 9 T cell receptor beta chains below was sequenced from the same sample in a study of breast tumors, draining lymph nodes, adjacent tissues (dated by TCRdb to 2016 to 2018). Libraries were built with multiplex PCR. Data came from an Illumina HiSeq 2000. TCRdb ran its own pipeline on the public reads, namely fastp trimming at Q25 and MiXCR clone calling, and kept in-frame beta chains. Rows merge per CDR3 protein into single entries with the most common DNA and genes. Across this sample there are tens of thousands of distinct CDR3 sequences, with 57% seen only once. The ten biggest clones cover roughly 19% of the sample. Sequencing was done on a sample of breast tumor tissue. Receptors originate from a female donor with breast cancer. Some clones in this sample may be carry-over from other donors' samples.

This clonotype was seen at least ten times. The V gene is TRBV2, the J gene TRBJ2-2, with D possibly called TRBD1 or TRBD2 (5 bases each). The germline gives CDR1 SNHLY, CDR2 FYNNEI. The germline V and J ends were trimmed by 7 bases and 4 bases, with 10 bases remaining between them. The CDR3 sequence is 13 residues long. CDR3 loop: CASMGEPTGELFF. The DNA of the CDR3 is TGTGCCAGCATGGGGGAGCCCACCGGGGAGCTGTTTTTT.

This clonotype was seen ten or more times. The V and J genes are TRBV7-3 and TRBJ1-1; the match to TRBD1 covers 9 bases. V gave up 4 bases and J gave up 5 bases; unmatched junction bases: 2. The CDR3 length is 13 residues. Germline V gives CDR1 SGHTA, CDR2 FQGTGA. The CDR3 DNA sequence: TGTGCCAGCAGCTCAGACAGGGGGACTGAAGCTTTCTTT. Amino acids: CASSSDRGTEAFF.

This clonotype was seen repeatedly, ten times or more. The chain uses TRBV19 and TRBJ1-5; weak D call: TRBD1 (6 bases). V gave up 5 bases and J gave up 1 base, with 18 bases separating them. This CDR3 comprises 17 residues. Germline loops: CDR1 LNHDA, CDR2 SQIVND (reference sequence). The CDR3 sequence: CASSSAGTKRSNQPQHF. DNA for the CDR3: TGTGCCAGTAGTTCAGCAGGGACAAAGAGAAGCAATCAGCCCCAGCATTTT. The full variable domain, completed using reference TRBV19 and TRBJ1-5, is DGGITQSPKYLFRKEGQNVTLSCEQNLNHDAMYWYRQDPGQGLRLIYYSQIVNDFQKGDIAEGYSVSREKKESFPLTVTSAQKNPTAFYLCASSSAGTKRSNQPQHFGDGTRLSIL.

The gene calls are TRBV7-2 and TRBJ2-3, with 7 bases matching TRBD2. There are 16 residues in the CDR3. J gave up 5 bases and V 4 bases, and 12 bases lay outside the gene matches. Germline loops: CDR1 SGHTA, CDR2 FQGNSA. CDR3 residues: CASSSPGRGWGDTQYF. The CDR3 DNA reads as TGTGCCAGCAGCTCCCCCGGGCGGGGGTGGGGAGATACGCAGTATTTT.

As regards this clonotype: A much larger clone lies a single base off, so this may be a read error. The chain joins TRBV14 to TRBJ2-7; TRBD2 matches 12 bases. CDR3 length equals 14 residues. Germline V lookup: CDR1 SGHDN, CDR2 FVKESK. As DNA, the CDR3 is TGTGCCAGCAGTCAGACTAGCGGGAGTCAAGAGCAGTCCTTC. It is translated as CASSQTSGSQEQSF.

In its sample, this clonotype was seen many times. The rearrangement links TRBV7-9 to TRBJ1-3, with D tentatively TRBD1 (5 bases). This CDR3 spans 12 amino acids. V was trimmed by 3 bases and J by 6 bases, leaving 6 bases between them. Germline V gives CDR1 SEHNR, CDR2 FQNEAQ (reference sequence). CDR3 bases: TGTGCCAGCAGCTTGGGGCAAAACACCATATATTTT. It is translated as CASSLGQNTIYF.

A remark on this clonotype: Germline is not matched at one junction end, which may reflect a read error. The chain uses TRBV24-1 and TRBJ2-3; D might be TRBD2 (7 bases). The length of the CDR3 is 16 residues. The V gene's germline CDR1 is KGHDR and CDR2 SFDVKD. The DNA of the CDR3 is TGCGCCAGCAGCCTGGAAGGGGGGGCTGGCACAGATACGCAGTATTTT. Translation gives CASSLEGGAGTDTQYF.

By frequency in the sample, this clonotype is medium-sized. This chain connects TRBV2 to TRBJ1-5; the D gene is possibly TRBD1 (5 bases). The CDR3 extends over 16 amino acids. V lost 4 bases and J lost 4, with 17 bases in between. The germline V gene encodes CDR1 SNHLY and CDR2 FYNNEI. CDR3: CASSGRFQGRNQPQHF. CDR3 sequence (DNA): TGTGCCAGCAGTGGAAGGTTCCAGGGCAGGAATCAGCCCCAGCATTTT.

The count of this clonotype is one. CDR3 residues: CASSLDGSGSSYEQYF. The DNA of the CDR3 is TGTGCCAGCAGCTTAGATGGTAGCGGGAGTTCCTACGAGCAGTACTTC. The V gene is TRBV7-2, the J gene TRBJ2-7, with 9 bases matching TRBD2. This CDR3 is built from 16 residues. Germline assignment: CDR1 SGHTA and CDR2 FQGNSA. V dropped 1 base and J dropped 1; count of bases not matched to a gene: 5.